This T cell receptor beta chain is drawn from a study of T cells in Graves' hyperthyroidism and ophthalmopathy. The germline gives CDR1 SNHLY, CDR2 FYNNEI. The CDR3 totals 16 residues. The germline V and J ends were trimmed by 7 bases and 6 bases, with 19 bases remaining between them. The table lists this clonotype with many counts. The investigators amplified TCR beta CDR3 regions from RNA transcripts. First-round RT-PCR targeting the TCR CDR3 was performed with the HTBI primer set. Via MiXCR, TCRdb re-called the multiplex PCR reads, giving one row per CDR3 protein. The table records about 590,000 distinct CDR3 sequences, around a sixth of them present only once.

The TCR comes from a woman between 25 and 40 years old with Graves' hyperthyroidism. Material for sequencing was blood. The chain employs TRBV2 and TRBJ2-6; TRBD1 might be the D (6 bases). The CDR3 spells CASTLRAGEAANVLTF. CDR3 nucleotides: TGTGCCAGCACCCTACGAGCAGGGGAAGCGGCCAACGTCCTGACTTTC.